A single sample is the source of the 5 T cell receptor beta chains below, sequenced in a study of radiation and T cells in renal cell carcinoma. Sequencing was performed with immunoSEQ multiplex PCR; in TCRdb, only in-frame clones are kept and a portion is missing. The sample shows 40,000 to 60,000 clones, 75% to 85% of them seen only once. Time point of the sample: blood 2 weeks post-SBRT. The treatment: 15 Gy SBRT to primary tumor, nephrectomy 4 weeks later. The source was blood, collected from a patient whose treatment included radiotherapy and nephrectomy. These receptors all come from a woman in her seventies with renal cell carcinoma.

V gene TRBV4-2 combines with J gene TRBJ1-5; 12 bases agree with TRBD1. This CDR3 spans 19 amino acids. Germline V CDR1 and CDR2: LGHNA, YNFKEQ. The ends lost 3 bases at V and 10 bases at J; junction bases unmatched: 19. In DNA, the CDR3 is TGTGCCAGCAGCCAGGACTCCGGGACAGGGGGCGTCCCGGGCGGACCCCAGCATTTT. Protein: CASSQDSGTGGVPGGPQHF.

This chain joins TRBV5-4 and TRBJ1-2, with 9 bases fitting TRBD1. There are 15 residues in the CDR3. The germline V gene encodes CDR1 SGHNT and CDR2 YYREEE (reference sequence). The trim removed 4 bases at V and 1 base at J, leaving 5 bases unmatched. CDR3 protein: CASSKPGQGNYGYTF. The CDR3 DNA is TGTGCCAGCAGCAAACCGGGACAGGGTAACTATGGCTACACCTTC.

This clone was observed a few times. The chain has TRBV25-1 and TRBJ1-1; 7 nucleotides line up with TRBD1. The germline V gene encodes CDR1 MGHDK and CDR2 SYGVNS. The length of the CDR3 is 12 residues. J gave up 10 bases and V 8 bases, and 10 bases lay outside the gene matches. In DNA, the CDR3 is TGTGCCAGCCGGAGCGGGACAGAAGGAGCTTTCTTT. This codes for CASRSGTEGAFF.

In its sample, this clone was seen a few times. The chain has TRBV19 and TRBJ1-1; D gene unclear. Per germline, CDR1 LNHDA and CDR2 SQIVND (reference sequence). CDR3 length: 14 residues. V lost 3 bases to trimming and J lost 0 bases, with 8 bases between them. CDR3 coding DNA: TGTGCCAGTAGTATTGTGTCGGTGAACACTGAAGCTTTCTTT. It specifies CASSIVSVNTEAFF.

This clone was recorded only once. The chain couples TRBV7-9 to TRBJ2-7; 11 nucleotides line up with TRBD2. Germline V gene sequence: CDR1 SEHNR, CDR2 FQNEAQ (reference sequence). The V and J ends lost 6 bases and 2 bases, in that order; junction bases with no gene match: 3. The CDR3 runs 14 residues. The CDR3 spells CASRASGGTYEQYF. The CDR3 DNA reads as TGTGCCAGCAGGGCTAGCGGGGGGACCTACGAGCAGTACTTC.